Here is one T cell receptor beta chain with its context. No antigen is known for it. Base qualities are not at hand, and no much larger clone is one base apart. The data were taken from a study of T cells after posttransplantation cyclophosphamide (dated by TCRdb to about 2016). Regarding the study in general: Using TRB sequencing, the study followed how the T cell repertoire reconstituted after myeloablative bone marrow transplantation in which posttransplantation cyclophosphamide served as GVHD prophylaxis. Public TRB sequences were compared against a database of over 3,600 sequences linked to responses to pathogens, tumor antigens, self-antigens and alloantigens. Samples from around 37 PTCy-treated patients, along with samples from 15 to 20 of their related bone marrow donors, underwent antigen receptor sequencing. Blood from all 35 or so PTCy patients with 1-year posttransplant specimens was subjected to TRB sequencing. Because TRA and TRB clonality correlated tightly in some 10 samples, the subsequent TCR analyses were limited to TRB only. In 3 patients, up to about 3 additional blood samples taken between 2 and 5.2 years after transplant also underwent TRB sequencing, as did pretransplant blood from a handful of patients. Overall study results and their limits: The TRB repertoires of T cells infiltrating skin or the GI tract showed only limited overlap with the TRB repertoires found in blood. At 1-2 months, donor-recipient similarity was low but rose over the first year, and the later blood repertoires were often dominated by donor CD8+ memory clones. Across the approximately 48 patients, TRB clonality was highly associated with recipient CMV seropositivity and CMV reactivation, and diversity with PTCy was similar to that in the CNI/methotrexate controls.

The CDR3 holds 13 amino acids from the cysteine to the phenylalanine. Just the 39-base CDR3 DNA is kept, in frame starting at base 1. V has 4 bases trimmed and J has 6 bases trimmed; junction bases matching no gene number 4. From the germline V gene, CDR1 is KGHSH and CDR2 is LQKENI. TRB sequencing used genomic DNA with the immunoSEQ assay at survey resolution or the hsTCRB kit. In the source study's methods: The immunoSEQ software handled initial read processing, and the LymphoSeq R package was used for repertoire analyses. For each TRB dataset, clonality was calculated as 1 minus normalized Shannon entropy, and the Gini coefficient was computed as well. Phenotypes of unsorted samples were inferred by mapping TRB sequences from sorted subsets of the recipient or donor onto unsorted samples of the same recipient. TCRdb limited this immuneACCESS table to in-frame rearrangements with V and J called. A share of clones is missing; checked studies link under half to unresolved V genes, and the rest is unexplained. V and J calls plus clone size are reproduced from that table; the DNA served to infer D and trimming. This sample is represented by around 13,000 clones; around 86% of them were singletons. Around 0.8% of the sample rests with the top ten.

On the day of marrow donation, related bone marrow donors gave peripheral blood samples. Mononuclear cells from peripheral blood and bone marrow were separated by Ficoll-Hypaque density centrifugation and then cryopreserved. CD4+ and CD8+ T cells, including naive and memory subsets, were sorted by FACS using a FACSAria II. Sequenced: memory CD4+ T cells sorted from PBMCs. This TCR was sampled from a man aged 50 or older in good health, CMV-negative, and a related stem cell transplant donor. Rearrangement joined TRBV18 to TRBJ2-3, with 7 junctional bases fitting TRBD2. The nucleotide sequence is TGTGCCAGCTCACTGGCGGGGGAGGATACGCAGTATTTT. It translates as CASSLAGEDTQYF. Here the CDR3 is joined to the reference TRBV18 and TRBJ2-3 genes, and the full variable domain is: NAGVMQNPRHLVRRRGQEARLRCSPMKGHSHVYWYRQLPEEGLKFMVYLQKENIIDESGMPKERFSAEFPKEGPSILRIQQVVRGDSAAYFCASSLAGEDTQYFGPGTRLTVL.